Following are 23 T cell receptor beta chains from one sample sequenced in a study of blood T cell repertoires in COVID-19. TCRdb keeps only in-frame clones here, not all; method: immunoSEQ multiplex PCR. The sample contains 60,000 to 90,000 clones, approximately 74% of which appear only once. Specimen: peripheral blood. These receptors came from a human donor with acute or convalescent COVID-19. The donor label of this sample is uncertain.

The chain uses TRBV6-5 and TRBJ2-7; D perhaps matches TRBD1 (5 bases). Trimming took off 5 bases at V and 2 bases at J, with 16 bases between the two ends. CDR1 MNHEY and CDR2 SVGAGI come from the germline V gene. This CDR3 comprises 15 residues. Here the CDR3 reads CASSIRQRLPYEQYF. The CDR3 DNA follows: TGTGCCAGCAGTATCCGACAGAGACTTCCCTACGAGCAGTACTTC.

This sequence joins TRBV10-2 and TRBJ1-2; the D is unclear. The CDR3 runs 14 residues. Trimming pared 7 bases from V and 4 bases from J, leaving 16 bases between. Germline CDR1 and CDR2: WSHSY and SAAADI. In DNA form, the CDR3 reads TGCGCCAGCAATTCCGACCCCGGCGGCTATGGCTACACCTTC. It specifies CASNSDPGGYGYTF.

In this sample, this clone turned up many times. This rearrangement joins TRBV2 to TRBJ1-6, with D tentatively TRBD1 (5 bases). The CDR3 covers 13 residues. The germline V and J ends were trimmed by 6 bases and 10 bases, with 13 bases remaining between them. CDR1 and CDR2 from the germline V gene are SNHLY and FYNNEI. CDR3 nucleotide sequence: TGTGCCAGCAGAACAGGTGGATGGTCACCCCTCCACTTT. This gives the protein CASRTGGWSPLHF.

The gene calls are TRBV4-3 and TRBJ1-4; D gene uncertain. Germline CDR1 LGHNA, CDR2 YSLEER. Trimming shortened V by 1 base and J by 10 bases, and 7 bases separated the two germline ends. This CDR3 contains 12 residues. CDR3: CASSQGTGKLFF. The CDR3 DNA reads as TGCGCCAGCAGCCAAGGCACGGGAAAACTGTTTTTT.

This rearrangement joins TRBV27 to TRBJ1-5; D gene uncertain. Germline V gene data show CDR1 as MNHEY and CDR2 as SMNVEV (reference sequence). There are 16 residues in the CDR3. V gave up 2 bases and J gave up 2 bases, with 13 bases separating them. In nucleotides, the CDR3 is TGTGCCAGCAGTTTAGGTTCCGGGGTTGGCAATCAGCCCCAGCATTTT. Protein sequence: CASSLGSGVGNQPQHF.

This clone was observed a handful of times. The gene calls are TRBV7-9 and TRBJ2-1, with 11 bases that match TRBD1. The germline CDR1 and CDR2 sequences are SEHNR and FQNEAQ (reference sequence). This CDR3 is 15 amino acids long. The ends lost 5 bases at V and 6 bases at J; junction bases unmatched: 6. In DNA form, the CDR3 reads TGTGCCAGCAGCGCCCCGGGACAGGGGGTCAATGAGCAGTTCTTC. Translation: CASSAPGQGVNEQFF. The full variable domain, rest sourced from reference TRBV7-9 and TRBJ2-1, is DTGVSQNPRHKITKRGQNVTFRCDPISEHNRLYWYRQTLGQGPEFLTYFQNEAQLEKSRLLSDRFSAERPKGSFSTLEIQRTEQGDSAMYLCASSAPGQGVNEQFFGPGTRLTVL.

The chain is built from TRBV29-1 and TRBJ1-3; D is unclear. The V gene's germline CDR1 is SQVTM and CDR2 ANQGSEA. Trimming left V 1 base short and J 4 bases short, with 11 bases between. This CDR3 comprises 14 residues. The CDR3 DNA sequence: TGCAGCGTTGAAGTTCCCCCGGGGGGAAACACCATATATTTT. This codes for CSVEVPPGGNTIYF.

This chain uses TRBV19 with TRBJ1-4, with no clear D. V was clipped by 7 bases and J by 4 bases, with 16 bases between them. This CDR3 comprises 15 residues. Germline V gene data show CDR1 as LNHDA and CDR2 as SQIVND (reference sequence). As DNA, the CDR3 is TGTGCCAGTATAGGACGCCGGACTCGTAATGAAAAACTGTTTTTT. It yields the protein CASIGRRTRNEKLFF.

V is TRBV9 and J is TRBJ2-1; D is possibly TRBD2 (6 bases). The germline V gene has CDR1 SGDLS and CDR2 YYNGEE. The CDR3 totals 15 residues. Trimming removed 0 bases from V and 8 bases from J, with 15 bases in between. CDR3 in DNA: TGTGCCAGCAGCGTAGAGGCTAGCGACCGCCATGAGCAGTTCTTC. It is translated as CASSVEASDRHEQFF.

The gene calls are TRBV9 and TRBJ2-1; TRBD2 might be the D (6 bases). The germline gives CDR1 SGDLS, CDR2 YYNGEE. CDR3 size: 14 residues. Trimming cost V 4 bases and J 0 bases, with 8 bases left between them. The CDR3 here is CASSQTSSYNEQFF. The CDR3 DNA follows: TGTGCCAGCAGCCAGACTAGCTCCTACAATGAGCAGTTCTTC.

This rearrangement joins TRBV5-4 to TRBJ2-1, with TRBD2 identical over 14 bases. The CDR3 sequence is 18 residues long. Per germline, CDR1 SGHNT and CDR2 YYREEE (reference sequence). V was clipped by 3 bases and J by 2 bases; unmatched bases: 7. The CDR3 reads CASSSRGTSGSPYNEQFF. CDR3 DNA: TGTGCCAGCAGCTCTCGCGGGACTAGCGGGAGTCCCTACAATGAGCAGTTCTTC.

The V gene is TRBV7-2, the J gene TRBJ1-5; D is ambiguous. CDR1 is SGHTA, CDR2 FQGNSA, per germline. V was cut by 1 base and J by 2 bases, with 15 bases left in between. This CDR3 is 17 amino acids long. CDR3 bases: TGTGCCAGCAGCTTAGTTCCCCCGGGGATCGGCAATCAGCCCCAGCATTTT. Its translation: CASSLVPPGIGNQPQHF.

J is TRBJ1-1 and V is TRBV28; D remains unclear. Germline values: CDR1 MDHEN, CDR2 SYDVKM. CDR3 length equals 13 residues. Trimming took 7 bases from V and 6 from J, leaving 15 bases between them. CDR3 amino acids: CASKLIAAAEAFF. CDR3 nucleotides: TGTGCCAGCAAATTAATAGCGGCCGCTGAAGCTTTCTTT.

This clone occurred many times. Within the sample, other DNA sequences also encode this same CDR3. V and J are TRBV7-8 and TRBJ2-7, with 10 bases identical to TRBD1. Germline CDR1 is SGHVS and CDR2 is FQNEAQ. V dropped 1 base and J dropped 2; count of bases not matched to a gene: 2. This CDR3 is 15 amino acids long. The DNA for the CDR3 is TGTGCCAGCAGCTTAGGGACAGGGGGGGCCTACGAGCAGTACTTC. Protein product: CASSLGTGGAYEQYF.

Here the CDR3 DNA reads TGCAGTGCTAGTCCGTCCGGGACAGGGGGTAACCAGCCCCAGCATTTT. This encodes CSASPSGTGGNQPQHF. This chain uses TRBV20-1 with TRBJ1-5; TRBD1 aligns across 11 bases. The CDR3 spans 16 residues. Germline CDR1 is DFQATT and CDR2 is SNEGSKA (reference sequence). The V and J ends lost 3 bases and 7 bases, in that order; junction bases with no gene match: 11.

V usage is TRBV27 and J usage is TRBJ2-5; D ambiguous. The ends were cut back, 0 bases at V and 1 base at J, with 6 bases in the middle. The germline V gene encodes CDR1 MNHEY and CDR2 SMNVEV (reference sequence). This CDR3 has 14 residues. The CDR3 protein is CASSLSVFQETQYF. In DNA form, the CDR3 reads TGTGCCAGCAGTTTATCTGTCTTCCAAGAGACCCAGTACTTC.

The gene calls are TRBV28 and TRBJ1-2; D not certain. This CDR3 spans 13 amino acids. CDR1 is MDHEN, CDR2 SYDVKM, per germline. V lost 1 base to trimming and J lost 5 bases, with 8 bases between them. The CDR3 bases are TGTGCCAGCAGTTTATCCAGCAGGTATGGCTACACCTTC. Residues: CASSLSSRYGYTF.

V and J are TRBV6-6 and TRBJ2-7; 9 bases are a match to TRBD1. V was clipped by 4 bases and J by 5 bases; unmatched bases: 12. Germline loops: CDR1 MNHNY, CDR2 SVGAGI (reference sequence). This CDR3 spans 16 amino acids. The CDR3 is CASSSRTGEIYDEQYF. CDR3 DNA sequence: TGTGCCAGCAGTTCGAGGACAGGGGAGATCTACGACGAGCAGTACTTC.

The chain links TRBV18 to TRBJ2-5; D possibly corresponds to TRBD1 (6 bases). The length of the CDR3 is 13 residues. From germline, CDR1 is KGHSH and CDR2 LQKENI. V lost 7 bases and J lost 1, with 10 bases in between. The DNA of the CDR3 is TGTGCCAGCTGTACAGGGTTCCAAGAGACCCAGTACTTC. Translating it yields CASCTGFQETQYF.

The J gene is TRBJ2-2, the V gene TRBV12-3 or TRBV12-4, with 7 bases that match TRBD1. V was pared by 6 bases and J by 7 bases, with 5 bases of the junction left unmatched. The CDR3 consists of 13 residues. The CDR3 spells CASSPTGIGELFF. DNA for the CDR3: TGTGCCAGCAGCCCGACAGGGATCGGGGAGCTGTTTTTT.

The chain recombines TRBV29-1 with TRBJ2-5, with 10 bases lining up with TRBD1. Germline CDR1 reads SQVTM; CDR2 reads ANQGSEA. Losses at the gene ends were 4 bases for V and 0 bases for J; bases not matched to a gene: 2. This CDR3 is 14 amino acids long. This CDR3 is CSVAGTGDQETQYF. In nucleotides, the CDR3 is TGCAGCGTTGCAGGGACAGGGGACCAAGAGACCCAGTACTTC.

The V gene is TRBV7-9, the J gene TRBJ1-1; D gene unclear. Germline lookup yields CDR1 SEHNR and CDR2 FQNEAQ (reference sequence). The CDR3 runs to 13 residues. V was cut by 1 base and J by 7 bases, with 10 bases left in between. The CDR3 nucleotides are TGTGCCAGCAGCTTAGAGGGCCGGGGTGAAGCTTTCTTT. Translation: CASSLEGRGEAFF.

The chain has TRBV6-2 or TRBV6-3 and TRBJ1-1, with D tentatively TRBD1 (5 bases). This CDR3 has 15 residues. Trimming stripped 5 bases from V and 3 bases from J, with 16 bases between. The germline V gene has CDR1 MNHEY and CDR2 SVGEGT. The CDR3 DNA reads TGTGCCAGCAGTCGCCGAAGCCAGGGTTACACTGAAGCTTTCTTT. Translated: CASSRRSQGYTEAFF.